This TCR beta chain was retrieved from a study of T cell changes during pregnancy in multiple sclerosis (dated by TCRdb to between 2017 and 2020). Regarding the complete study: The study examined how the T cell repertoire changed over the course of pregnancy in women with multiple sclerosis.

Spanning cysteine to phenylalanine, the CDR3 consists of 14 amino acids. The sequence is cut down to CDR3 DNA, 42 bases in frame from base 1. CDR1 and CDR2 were assigned from the germline V gene as SGHDT and YYEEEE. V is cut by 3 bases and J by 4 bases, and the space between the germline ends is 11 bases. With regard to this clone: Its antigen target is currently unknown. Qualities for individual bases were not recorded, and no much larger clone is one base off.

Library method: the immunoSEQ multiplex PCR assay. The immuneACCESS repertoire file appears here via TCRdb, limited to in-frame rearrangements. These files lack a portion of the clones; in checked studies, under half of the deficit traces to unresolved V genes, and the cause of the others is not known. The table for this sample lists under 50,000 clones; roughly 90% of them were counted only once. The top ten constitute 5.5% of the sample. The sequencing here drew on CD8+ T cells from peripheral blood mononuclear cells, taken in the third trimester of pregnancy. The chain couples TRBV5-6 to TRBJ2-1, with TRBD2 perhaps the D gene, on 5 matching bases. This TCR was recovered from a female donor with multiple sclerosis, enrolled in a pregnancy study. The DNA reads as follows: TGTGCCAGCAGCTCAGACGGGATTTACAATGAGCAGTTCTTC. The resulting protein is CASSSDGIYNEQFF. Joined to the reference TRBV5-6 and TRBJ2-1 proteins, this CDR3 gives the full variable domain: DAGVTQSPTHLIKTRGQQVTLRCSPKSGHDTVSWYQQALGQGPQFIFQYYEEEERQRGNFPDRFSGHQFPNYSSELNVNALLLGDSALYLCASSSDGIYNEQFFGPGTRLTVL.